These 15 T cell receptor beta chains came from one sample sequenced in a study of cytomegalovirus exposure and HLA in healthy donors. 13 Jbeta primers and 60 Vbeta primers were used for the PCR. The method was immunoSEQ multiplex PCR; TCRdb's version includes in-frame clones alone and lacks a portion of them. The sample holds tens of thousands of clones, about 67% seen once. The sequenced sample consisted of PBMCs. These receptors all come from a man in his forties or fifties in good health and CMV-seropositive.

The gene calls are TRBV5-1 and TRBJ2-2; a weak D match, TRBD1 (5 bases). Per germline, CDR1 SGHRS and CDR2 YFSETQ. With 3 bases removed from V and 1 base from J, the gap between germline ends came to 7 bases. The CDR3 extends over 14 amino acids. CDR3 protein: CASSSQGNTGELFF. CDR3 DNA sequence: TGCGCCAGCAGCTCCCAGGGGAACACCGGGGAGCTGTTTTTT.

This chain connects TRBV2 to TRBJ2-5; 8 bases match TRBD1. Germline-derived CDR1 and CDR2 are SNHLY and FYNNEI. The CDR3 contains 15 residues. Trimming took 5 bases from V and 4 from J; bases not matched to a gene: 9. The CDR3: CASSITVQGGETQYF. The CDR3 nucleotides are TGTGCCAGCAGTATAACTGTACAGGGGGGAGAGACCCAGTACTTC.

The J gene is TRBJ1-2, the V gene TRBV6-1; 9 positions agree with TRBD1. Germline V lookup: CDR1 MNHNS, CDR2 SASEGT. This CDR3 region has 16 residues. V lost 4 bases, J lost 5 bases, and 11 bases stayed unmatched. The CDR3 bases are TGTGCCAGCAGTGGCTCACGAGGGACAGGGTGGTATGGCTACACCTTC. Translated: CASSGSRGTGWYGYTF.

V is TRBV27 and J is TRBJ1-2; D perhaps matches TRBD1 (6 bases). The CDR3 is made up of 13 amino acids. Trimming shortened V by 2 bases and J by 7 bases, and 11 bases separated the two germline ends. The germline V gene encodes CDR1 MNHEY and CDR2 SMNVEV (reference sequence). CDR3 amino acids: CASSLTGPGGYTF. CDR3 DNA sequence: TGTGCCAGCAGTTTAACAGGGCCAGGTGGCTACACCTTC.

This chain links TRBV5-8 with TRBJ2-5; 8 positions agree with TRBD1. The germline gives CDR1 SGHTS, CDR2 YDEGEE. The CDR3 totals 15 residues. The J segment lost 4 bases and the V segment lost 4 bases, leaving 9 bases of the junction unmatched. The CDR3 is CASSPLAGGAETQYF. CDR3 coding DNA: TGTGCCAGCAGCCCCCTAGCAGGGGGCGCAGAGACCCAGTACTTC. The variable domain in full, with the rest retrieved from reference TRBV5-8 and TRBJ2-5, is EAGVTQSPTHLIKTRGQQATLRCSPISGHTSVYWYQQALGLGLQFLLWYDEGEERNRGNFPPRFSGRQFPNYSSELNVNALELEDSALYLCASSPLAGGAETQYFGPGTRLLVL.

V gene TRBV9 combines with J gene TRBJ1-6; possibly TRBD1 for D (5 bases). The germline gives CDR1 SGDLS, CDR2 YYNGEE. Trimming took 3 bases from V and 6 from J, leaving 13 bases between them. This CDR3 spans 15 amino acids. CDR3 nucleotide sequence: TGTGCCAGCAGCGCTAGCGGGGCATTTAATTCACCCCTCCACTTT. It encodes CASSASGAFNSPLHF.

In its sample, this clone was seen a few times. This sequence joins TRBV7-3 and TRBJ2-3; maybe TRBD2 (7 bases). V was cut by 2 bases and J by 2 bases, with 14 bases left in between. Germline V gene sequence: CDR1 SGHTA, CDR2 FQGTGA. CDR3 length: 16 amino acids. In DNA form, the CDR3 reads TGTGCCAGCAGCTTATGGGGGGGGCGAAACACAGATACGCAGTATTTT. It yields the protein CASSLWGGRNTDTQYF.

This chain uses TRBV13 with TRBJ1-1, with unresolved D. Germline V lookup: CDR1 PRHDT, CDR2 FYEKMQ (reference sequence). This CDR3 is 17 amino acids long. V was clipped by 0 bases and J by 2 bases, with 16 bases between them. CDR3 nucleotides: TGTGCCAGCAGCTTAGGAGGCAGAGAGGGAGGAAACACTGAAGCTTTCTTT. It specifies CASSLGGREGGNTEAFF.

CDR3 bases: TGCGCCAGCAGCTTCAGACAGATGAACACTGAAGCTTTCTTT. Amino acid sequence: CASSFRQMNTEAFF. The chain links TRBV5-1 to TRBJ1-1; D might be TRBD1 (5 bases). The V and J ends lost 2 bases and 0 bases respectively, with 8 bases between them. The CDR3 runs to 14 residues. Germline V CDR1 and CDR2: SGHRS, YFSETQ.

The rearrangement links TRBV5-1 to TRBJ1-2; 9 nucleotides match TRBD1. The J segment lost 2 bases and the V segment lost 4 bases, leaving 9 bases of the junction unmatched. The CDR3 is 16 residues long. Germline CDR1 SGHRS, CDR2 YFSETQ. The CDR3 nucleotides read TGCGCCAGCAGCGTCAGGAGAGGGACAGGGAACTATGGCTACACCTTC. Its translation is CASSVRRGTGNYGYTF.

The chain links TRBV2 to TRBJ2-6, with unresolved D. The germline V gene encodes CDR1 SNHLY and CDR2 FYNNEI. The V end lost 7 bases, the J end lost 2 bases, and 12 bases lay between the germline ends. The CDR3 consists of 15 residues. CDR3 loop: CASMNTGAGANVLTF. CDR3 coding DNA: TGTGCCAGCATGAATACGGGTGCTGGGGCCAACGTCCTGACTTTC.

The chain carries TRBV6-1 and TRBJ2-3, with 8 bases lining up with TRBD1. CDR3 size: 15 residues. Germline CDR1 is MNHNS and CDR2 is SASEGT. The V gene end was trimmed by 4 bases and the J gene end by 2 bases; junction bases not matched to a gene: 5. CDR3 DNA: TGTGCCAGCAGTGCCCGGGACAGGTTCACAGATACGCAGTATTTT. Protein sequence: CASSARDRFTDTQYF.

This clone was recorded once. CDR3 amino acids: CASSLDLAGGTGELFF. The CDR3 coding sequence is TGTGCCAGCAGCTTAGATCTAGCGGGAGGGACCGGGGAGCTGTTTTTT. The genes are TRBV11-2 and TRBJ2-2; 12 positions agree with TRBD2. The germline V gene encodes CDR1 SGHAT and CDR2 FQNNGV. The CDR3 is 16 amino acids. V was pared by 0 bases and J by 5 bases, with 1 base of the junction left unmatched.

This chain joins TRBV7-2 and TRBJ1-6; D might be TRBD1 (5 bases). Germline V gene sequence: CDR1 SGHTA, CDR2 FQGNSA. The CDR3 spans 15 residues. Trimming removed 1 base at V and 8 bases at J, with 12 bases between. The CDR3 protein is CASSLVGLGDSPLHF. In DNA form, the CDR3 reads TGTGCCAGCAGCTTAGTGGGACTGGGGGATTCACCCCTCCACTTT.

This clone appeared a few times. V and J are TRBV7-3 and TRBJ2-1, with 9 positions matching TRBD2. Germline CDR1 is SGHTA and CDR2 is FQGTGA. The length of the CDR3 is 15 residues. Losses at the gene ends were 1 base for V and 7 bases for J; bases not matched to a gene: 5. The CDR3 bases are TGTGCCAGCAGCTTAAGGCTAGCGGGAAGGAATGAGCAGTTCTTC. Translated: CASSLRLAGRNEQFF.